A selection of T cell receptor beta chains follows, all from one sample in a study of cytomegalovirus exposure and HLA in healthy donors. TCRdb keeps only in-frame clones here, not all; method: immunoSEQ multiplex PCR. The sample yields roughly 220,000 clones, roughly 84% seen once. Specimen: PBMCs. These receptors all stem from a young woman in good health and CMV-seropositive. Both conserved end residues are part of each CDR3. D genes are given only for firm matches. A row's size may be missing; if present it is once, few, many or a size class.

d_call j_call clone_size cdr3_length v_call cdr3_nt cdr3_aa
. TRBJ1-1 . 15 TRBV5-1 TGCGCCAGCAGCTCTTTGGTACAGGGTAGGTCTGAAGCTTTCTTT CASSSLVQGRSEAFF
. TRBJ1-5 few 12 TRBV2 TGTGCCAGCTCGAATAGCAATCAGCCCCAGCATTTT CASSNSNQPQHF
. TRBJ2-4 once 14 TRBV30 TGTGCCTGGAGTGCATCGGGGCTCAAAAACATTCAGTACTTC CAWSASGLKNIQYF
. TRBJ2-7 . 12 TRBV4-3 TGCGCCAGCAGCACCTTTCCGGGCGAGCAGTACTTC CASSTFPGEQYF
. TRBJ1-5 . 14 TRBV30 TGTGCCTGGAGTCCCCCGGACATCAATCAGCCCCAGCATTTT CAWSPPDINQPQHF
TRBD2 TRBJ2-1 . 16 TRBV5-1 TGCGCCAGCAGCCCAAAGACTAGCGGGACCTACAATGAGCAGTTCTTC CASSPKTSGTYNEQFF
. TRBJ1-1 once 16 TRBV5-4 TGTGCCAGCAGCGACCGGGCGAGGACCCTGAACACTGAAGCTTTCTTT CASSDRARTLNTEAFF
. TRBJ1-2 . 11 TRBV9 TGTGCCAGCAGCGTAGGGTCTGGCTACACCTTC CASSVGSGYTF
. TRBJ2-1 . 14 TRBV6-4 TGTGCCAGCAGAAGGGGCAGGGCCCAGGATGAGCAGTTCTTC CASRRGRAQDEQFF
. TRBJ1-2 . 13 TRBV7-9 TGTGCCAGCAGCTTTTTAGTTGACTATGGCTACACCTTC CASSFLVDYGYTF
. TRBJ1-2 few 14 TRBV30 TGTGCCTGGACCCCCCCGGAGGGACTCTATGGCTACACCTTC CAWTPPEGLYGYTF
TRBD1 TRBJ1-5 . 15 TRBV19 TGTGCCAGTAGTACCACAGGGGCCCCGAATCAGCCCCAGCATTTT CASSTTGAPNQPQHF
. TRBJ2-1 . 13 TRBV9 TGTGCCAGCAGCGTGGGACTTTCCAATGAGCAGTTCTTC CASSVGLSNEQFF
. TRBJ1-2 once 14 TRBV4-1 TGCGCCAGCAGACCCGACGGAACGAACTATGGCTACACCTTC CASRPDGTNYGYTF
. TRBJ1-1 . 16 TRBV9 TGTGCCAGCAGCCCCACCTTAAGAGGGTGGGGCACTGAAGCTTTCTTT CASSPTLRGWGTEAFF
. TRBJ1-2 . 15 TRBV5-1 TGCGCCAGCAGCCCAGGCGGGACGGATAACTATGGCTACACCTTC CASSPGGTDNYGYTF
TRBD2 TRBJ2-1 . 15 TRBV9 TGTGCCAGCAGCGTGTTTAGCGGGAGGCAGAATGAGCAGTTCTTC CASSVFSGRQNEQFF
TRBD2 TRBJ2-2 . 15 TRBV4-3 TGCGCCAGCAGCCAAACTCTAATGGGAGGGGGGGAGCTGTTTTTT CASSQTLMGGGELFF
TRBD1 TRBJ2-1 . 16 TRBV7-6 TGTGCCAGCAGCTTAGACGCAGGGGGCGCGTACAATGAGCAGTTCTTC CASSLDAGGAYNEQFF
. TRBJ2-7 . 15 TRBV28 TGTGCCAGCAGCTATAGGGGAGCCAACTTCTACGAGCAGTACTTC CASSYRGANFYEQYF
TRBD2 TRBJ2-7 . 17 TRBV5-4 TGTGCCAGCAGCTCAGGGGGGGGACTAGCAATATCCTACGAGCAGTACTTC CASSSGGGLAISYEQYF
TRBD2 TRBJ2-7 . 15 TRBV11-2 TGTGCCAGCAGCTTAGAAGGACTAGCGAATTACGAGCAGTACTTC CASSLEGLANYEQYF
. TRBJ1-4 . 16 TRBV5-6 TGTGCCAGCAGCGAAGTCGGGGGAACAACTAATGAAAAACTGTTTTTT CASSEVGGTTNEKLFF
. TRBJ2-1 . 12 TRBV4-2 TGTGCCAGCAGCCAAGATCTGAGTGAGCAGTTCTTC CASSQDLSEQFF
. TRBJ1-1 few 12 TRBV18 TGTGCCAGCTCACCCAGACAGAGTGAAGCTTTCTTT CASSPRQSEAFF
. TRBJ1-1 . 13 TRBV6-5 TGTGCCAGCAAGGCCGGGGTCGGCACTGAAGCTTTCTTT CASKAGVGTEAFF
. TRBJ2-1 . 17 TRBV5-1 TGCGCCAGCAGCTTGAGAGACAGTTATTTCTCCTACAATGAGCAGTTCTTC CASSLRDSYFSYNEQFF
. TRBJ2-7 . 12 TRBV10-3 TGTGCCATCAGTGCGGATCGCTACGAGCAGTACTTC CAISADRYEQYF
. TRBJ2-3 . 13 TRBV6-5 TGTGCCAGCAGTTACACAGGGACAGATACGCAGTATTTT CASSYTGTDTQYF
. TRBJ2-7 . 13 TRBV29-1 TGCAGCGTCCTGACGACCAGGGGAGGCGAGCAGTACTTC CSVLTTRGGEQYF
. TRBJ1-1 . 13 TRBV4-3 TGCGCCAGCAGCCAGGGATCACTTACTGAAGCTTTCTTT CASSQGSLTEAFF
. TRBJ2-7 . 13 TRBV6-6 TGTGCCAGCAGCCGGGGGGCCGGGTACGAGCAGTACTTC CASSRGAGYEQYF
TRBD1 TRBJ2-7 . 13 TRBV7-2 TGTGCCAGCAGTAATTACAGGGGGTACGAGCAGTACTTC CASSNYRGYEQYF
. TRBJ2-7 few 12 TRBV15 TGTGCCACCAGCAGAGATCGGGACGAGCAGTACTTC CATSRDRDEQYF
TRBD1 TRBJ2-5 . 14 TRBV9 TGTGCCAGCAGCCCCGGGACAGCTCAAGAGACCCAGTACTTC CASSPGTAQETQYF
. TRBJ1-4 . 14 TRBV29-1 TGCAGCGTCGTTGGACAGACAACTAATGAAAAACTGTTTTTT CSVVGQTTNEKLFF